This T cell receptor (beta chain) originates from a study of T cell responses to AZD1222 COVID-19 vaccine. Study information: Timing groups of about 4 and about 12 weeks for second doses were pooled. Study findings and constraints: Baseline serology detected seropositivity in only 6 or 7 AZD1222 recipients. Most donors were white British, females outnumbered males, and clonal diversity was possibly underestimated. Vaccine-related CD4 TCRs covered spike, predominating at 160-218 and 743-854.

Per the germline V gene, CDR1 is SEHNR and CDR2 is FQNEAQ (reference sequence). The V end was cut by 4 bases, the J end by 2 bases, with 14 bases between. The CDR3 extends over 15 amino acids. Only in-frame clones appear in the TCRdb table, and some are missing; sequencing was by immunoSEQ multiplex PCR. The sample contains approximately 85,000 clones, about 86% of which appear only once. As for this clone: What it binds is unknown.

Here the sequenced sample was peripheral blood, taken on day 0 of AZD1222 vaccination. The J gene is TRBJ2-5, the V gene TRBV7-9; tentatively, D is TRBD1 or TRBD2 (5 bases each). The TCR comes from an adult in good health. The CDR3, as DNA: TGTGCCAGCAGCTCCCAGGGACCGCTACAAGAGACCCAGTACTTC. It codes for CASSSQGPLQETQYF.